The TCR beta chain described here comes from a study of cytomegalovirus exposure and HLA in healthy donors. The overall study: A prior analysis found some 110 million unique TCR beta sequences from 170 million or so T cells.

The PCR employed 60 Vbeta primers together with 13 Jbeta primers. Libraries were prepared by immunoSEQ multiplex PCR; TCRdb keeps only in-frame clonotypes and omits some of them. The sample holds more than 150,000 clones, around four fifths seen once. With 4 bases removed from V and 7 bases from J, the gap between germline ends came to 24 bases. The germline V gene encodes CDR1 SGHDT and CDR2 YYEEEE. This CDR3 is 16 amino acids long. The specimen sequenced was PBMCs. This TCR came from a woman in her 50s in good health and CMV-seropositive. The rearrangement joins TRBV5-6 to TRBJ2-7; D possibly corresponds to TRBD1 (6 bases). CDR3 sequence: CASSPPSNRVAREQYF. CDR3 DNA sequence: TGTGCCAGCAGCCCGCCTTCAAACAGGGTAGCCCGGGAGCAGTACTTC.